There are a few counts of the clone carrying this TCR beta chain. Its antigen is undetermined. Because it lacks the conserved phenylalanine or tryptophan at the end, this CDR3 is likely a read error. Each TCR cDNA library carried sample-specific barcodes on both ends. MiXCR was run by TCRdb on the 5' RACE reads, yielding one entry per CDR3 protein. The data show hundreds of thousands of distinct CDR3 sequences, roughly 27% seen once. This sample is part of a study of identical twins' blood T cells. Study in general: Roughly 51 million reads came from about 12 libraries, six alpha, six beta. Study-level findings and limits: Twin repertoire similarity may partly reflect shared environment.

Donors were six healthy women in three monozygous twin pairs. CDR3 length: 14 residues. Trimming took 2 bases from V and 7 from J, leaving 15 bases between them. Germline lookup yields CDR1 SGHTA and CDR2 FQGTGA. This chain uses TRBV7-3 with TRBJ2-7; D remains unclear. The sequence derives from a woman aged 18 to 55 in good health. The sample consisted of PBMCs. CDR3 amino acids: CASSLGTSQGEQYL. For the CDR3, the DNA is TGTGCCAGCAGCTTAGGAACCTCTCAAGGGGAGCAGTACCTC.